This T cell receptor beta chain was retrieved from a study of T cell responses to AZD1222 COVID-19 vaccine. General observations from the study: Mapped onto spike, vaccine-associated CD4 TCRs spanned it and were dominant at 160-218 and 743-854.

The V and J ends lost 3 bases and 0 bases respectively, with 6 bases between them. This CDR3 has 13 amino acids. Method: immunoSEQ multiplex PCR; TCRdb's copy keeps in-frame clones and lacks some. The sample lists tens of thousands of clones, approximately 80% occurring once. A word on this clone: What it binds is not known.

The TCR sequence derives from an adult who received the AZD1222 COVID-19 vaccine. This chain uses TRBV12-3 or TRBV12-4 with TRBJ2-7, with D unclear. The sequencing here drew on peripheral blood, taken 28 days after the second AZD1222 dose. The CDR3 here is CASSLLSSYEQYF. The CDR3 DNA reads as TGTGCCAGCAGTTTGCTCAGCTCCTACGAGCAGTACTTC.